Here is one T cell receptor (beta chain) with its context. The antigen remains unidentified. The CDR3 extends over 12 amino acids. The germline V gene has CDR1 KGHDR and CDR2 SFDVKD. Trimming pared 7 bases from V and 3 bases from J, leaving 6 bases between. Patients between 18 and 65 years old had hyperthyroidism, newly diagnosed and lasting under 2 months. PBMCs stemmed from 10 ml fresh peripheral blood. This sample is drawn from a study of T cells in Graves' hyperthyroidism and ophthalmopathy. Study results and limitations: Blood also showed most of the thyroid clonotypes that were expanded above 0.001. Ophthalmopathy got predicted by the model a median roughly 6.1 months before its onset.

Amplified TCR beta CDR3 regions derived from RNA transcripts. The study used the HTBI primer set for a first-round RT-PCR of the TCR CDR3. Via MiXCR, TCRdb re-called the multiplex PCR reads, giving one row per CDR3 protein. The sample consists of about 560,000 distinct CDR3 sequences, approximately 15% of them appearing once. This TCR was recovered from a woman aged 18-30 years with Graves' hyperthyroidism. The chain couples TRBV24-1 to TRBJ2-1; D gene ambiguous. Sequences were obtained from blood. CDR3 bases: TGTGCCACCAGGGGCGACTACAATGAGCAGTTCTTC. It encodes CATRGDYNEQFF.